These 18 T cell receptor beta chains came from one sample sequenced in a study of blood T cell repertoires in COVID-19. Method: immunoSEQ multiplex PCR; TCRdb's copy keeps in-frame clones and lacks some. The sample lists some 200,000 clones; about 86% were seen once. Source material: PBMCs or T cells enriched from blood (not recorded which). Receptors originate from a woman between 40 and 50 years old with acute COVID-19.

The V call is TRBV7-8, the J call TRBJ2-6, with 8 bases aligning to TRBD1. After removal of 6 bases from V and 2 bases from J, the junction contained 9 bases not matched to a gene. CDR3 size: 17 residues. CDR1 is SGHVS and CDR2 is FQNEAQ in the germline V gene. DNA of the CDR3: TGTGCCAGCAGTTCCCTCGGACAGGGAACTGGGGCCAACGTCCTGACTTTC. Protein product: CASSSLGQGTGANVLTF.

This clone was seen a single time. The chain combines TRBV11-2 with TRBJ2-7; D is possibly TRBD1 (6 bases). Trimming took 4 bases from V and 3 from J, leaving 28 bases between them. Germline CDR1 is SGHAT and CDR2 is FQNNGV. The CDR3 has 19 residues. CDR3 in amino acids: CASSSGNRLTGQRYYEQYF. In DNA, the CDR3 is TGTGCCAGCAGCTCAGGAAATAGACTAACCGGACAGAGATACTACGAGCAGTACTTC.

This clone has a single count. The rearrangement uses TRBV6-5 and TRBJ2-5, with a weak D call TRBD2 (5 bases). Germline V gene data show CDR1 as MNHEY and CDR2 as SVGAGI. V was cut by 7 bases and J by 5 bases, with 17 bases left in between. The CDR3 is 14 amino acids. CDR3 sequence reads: CASNLRGRGETQYF. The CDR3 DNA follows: TGTGCCAGCAACTTACGCGGGCGAGGCGAGACCCAGTACTTC.

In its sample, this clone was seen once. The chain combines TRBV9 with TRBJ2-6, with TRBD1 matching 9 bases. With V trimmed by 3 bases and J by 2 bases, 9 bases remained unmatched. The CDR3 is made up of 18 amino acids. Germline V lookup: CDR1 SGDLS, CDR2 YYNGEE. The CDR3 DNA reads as TGTGCCAGCAGCGGAGCCGGGACAGGGTCACCTGGGGCCAACGTCCTGACTTTC. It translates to CASSGAGTGSPGANVLTF.

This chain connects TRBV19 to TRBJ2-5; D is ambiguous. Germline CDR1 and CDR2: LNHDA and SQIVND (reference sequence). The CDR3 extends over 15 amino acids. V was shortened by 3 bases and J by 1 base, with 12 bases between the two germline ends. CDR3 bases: TGTGCCAGTAGTATCACCTCCATGGCCCAAGAGACCCAGTACTTC. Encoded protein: CASSITSMAQETQYF.

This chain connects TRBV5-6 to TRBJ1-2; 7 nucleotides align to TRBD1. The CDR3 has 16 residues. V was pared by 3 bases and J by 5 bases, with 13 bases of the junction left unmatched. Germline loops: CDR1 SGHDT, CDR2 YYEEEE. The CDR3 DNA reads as TGTGCCAGCAGCTCAGAGTATAGGACAGGCAATTATGGCTACACCTTC. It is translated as CASSSEYRTGNYGYTF. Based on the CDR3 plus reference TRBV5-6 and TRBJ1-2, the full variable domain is DAGVTQSPTHLIKTRGQQVTLRCSPKSGHDTVSWYQQALGQGPQFIFQYYEEEERQRGNFPDRFSGHQFPNYSSELNVNALLLGDSALYLCASSSEYRTGNYGYTFGSGTRLTVV.

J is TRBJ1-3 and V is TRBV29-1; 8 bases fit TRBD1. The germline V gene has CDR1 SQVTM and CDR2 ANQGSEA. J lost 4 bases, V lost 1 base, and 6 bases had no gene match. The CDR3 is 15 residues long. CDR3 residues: CSVEGTRGLGNTIYF. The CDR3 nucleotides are TGCAGCGTTGAAGGTACCAGGGGGCTCGGAAACACCATATATTTT.

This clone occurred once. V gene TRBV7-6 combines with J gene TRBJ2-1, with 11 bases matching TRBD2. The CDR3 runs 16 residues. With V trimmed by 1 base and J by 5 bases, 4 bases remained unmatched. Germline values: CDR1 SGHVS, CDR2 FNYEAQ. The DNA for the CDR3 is TGTGCCAGCAGCTTAGAGTTAGCGGGGGGGCACAATGAGCAGTTCTTC. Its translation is CASSLELAGGHNEQFF.

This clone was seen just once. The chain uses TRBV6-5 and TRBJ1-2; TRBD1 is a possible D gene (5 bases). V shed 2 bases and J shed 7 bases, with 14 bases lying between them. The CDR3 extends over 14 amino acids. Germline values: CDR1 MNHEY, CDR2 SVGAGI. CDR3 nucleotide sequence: TGTGCCAGCAGTTACGTGGAGGGGAGGGGTGGCTACACCTTC. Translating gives CASSYVEGRGGYTF.

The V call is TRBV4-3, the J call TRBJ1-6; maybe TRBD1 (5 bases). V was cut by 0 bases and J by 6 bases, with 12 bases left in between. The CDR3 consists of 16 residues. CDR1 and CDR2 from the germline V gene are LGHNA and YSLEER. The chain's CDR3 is CASSQDIYRSNSPLHF. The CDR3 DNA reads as TGCGCCAGCAGCCAAGATATCTACAGGAGTAATTCACCCCTCCACTTT.

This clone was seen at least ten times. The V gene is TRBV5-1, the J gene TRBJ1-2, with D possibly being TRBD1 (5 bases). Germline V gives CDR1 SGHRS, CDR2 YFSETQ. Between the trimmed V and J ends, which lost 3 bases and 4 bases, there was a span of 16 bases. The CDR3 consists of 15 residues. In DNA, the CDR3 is TGCGCCAGCAGCTCCTCCGGGGGAGTTGGCTATGGCTACACCTTC. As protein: CASSSSGGVGYGYTF.

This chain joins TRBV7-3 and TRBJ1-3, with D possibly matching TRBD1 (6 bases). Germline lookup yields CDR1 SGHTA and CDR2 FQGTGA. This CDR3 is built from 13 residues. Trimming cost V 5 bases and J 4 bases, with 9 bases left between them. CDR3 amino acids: CASSPTGGNTIYF. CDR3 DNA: TGTGCCAGCAGCCCCACAGGGGGAAACACCATATATTTT.

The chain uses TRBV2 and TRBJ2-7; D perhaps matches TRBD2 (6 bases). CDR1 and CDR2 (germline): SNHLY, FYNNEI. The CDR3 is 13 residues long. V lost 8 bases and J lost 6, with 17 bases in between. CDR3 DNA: TGTGCCAGCTCTGAGGGGACTCCCGGCGAGCAGTACTTC. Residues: CASSEGTPGEQYF.

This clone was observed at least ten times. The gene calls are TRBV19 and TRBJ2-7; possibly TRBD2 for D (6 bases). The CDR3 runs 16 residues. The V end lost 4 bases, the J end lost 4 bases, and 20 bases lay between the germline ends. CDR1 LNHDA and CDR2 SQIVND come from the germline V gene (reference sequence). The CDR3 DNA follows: TGTGCCAGTAGTAGAGATGCGGGACCCGGCGGATACGAGCAGTACTTC. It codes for CASSRDAGPGGYEQYF.

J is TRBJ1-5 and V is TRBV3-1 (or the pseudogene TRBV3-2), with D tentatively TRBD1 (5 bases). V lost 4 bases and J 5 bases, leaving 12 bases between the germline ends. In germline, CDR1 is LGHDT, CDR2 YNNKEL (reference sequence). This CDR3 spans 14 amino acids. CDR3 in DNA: TGTGCCAGCAGCCCGACAGCAAACGATCAGCCCCAGCATTTT. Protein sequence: CASSPTANDQPQHF.

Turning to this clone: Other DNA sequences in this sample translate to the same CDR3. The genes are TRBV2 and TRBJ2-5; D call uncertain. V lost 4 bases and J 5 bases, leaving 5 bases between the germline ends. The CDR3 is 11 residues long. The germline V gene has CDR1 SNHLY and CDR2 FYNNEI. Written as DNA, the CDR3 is TGTGCCAGCAGTGTACGGGAGACCCAGTACTTC. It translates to CASSVRETQYF.

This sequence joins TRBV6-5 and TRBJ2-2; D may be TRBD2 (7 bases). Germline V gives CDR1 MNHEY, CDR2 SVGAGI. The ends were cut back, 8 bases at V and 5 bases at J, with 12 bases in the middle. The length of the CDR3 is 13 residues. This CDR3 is CASGGDMTGELFF. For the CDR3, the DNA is TGTGCCAGCGGGGGGGACATGACCGGGGAGCTGTTTTTT.

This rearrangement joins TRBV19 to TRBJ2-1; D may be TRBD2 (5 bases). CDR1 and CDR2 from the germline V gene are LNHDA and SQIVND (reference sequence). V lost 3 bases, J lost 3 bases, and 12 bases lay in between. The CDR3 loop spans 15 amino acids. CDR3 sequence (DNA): TGTGCCAGTAGTATTGGGTTAGCGAGCTACAATGAGCAGTTCTTC. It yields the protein CASSIGLASYNEQFF.